Listed below are T cell receptor beta chains from one sample, sequenced in a study of cytomegalovirus exposure and HLA in healthy donors. The method was immunoSEQ multiplex PCR; TCRdb's version includes in-frame clones alone and lacks a portion of them. The table lists some 190,000 clones, around 80% of them singletons. Sequenced input: PBMCs. Source of these receptors: a girl aged 10-17 years in good health and CMV-seropositive. CDR3s include the opening cysteine and the closing phenylalanine or tryptophan. D genes are given only for firm matches. Clone size is shown for a subset of rows, as once, few, many or a class of expanded clone.

>TRBV4-1|.|.|TRBJ2-7
TGCGCCAGCAGCCAAGATCCGAACCACTTGCCCTACGAGCAGTACTTC
CASSQDPNHLPYEQYF
>TRBV28|.|.|TRBJ1-5
TGTGCCAGCAGTCAAATTAGCAATCAGCCCCAGCATTTT
CASSQISNQPQHF
>TRBV10-2|.|.|TRBJ2-5
TGCGCCAGCTCCCAGACTGAGACCCAGTACTTC
CASSQTETQYF
>TRBV9|.|few|TRBJ2-1
TGTGCCAGCAGCGTTGTGAGAGGGCCAAACAATGAGCAGTTCTTC
CASSVVRGPNNEQFF
>TRBV9|TRBD2|.|TRBJ2-7
TGTGCCAGCAGAGTTACTAGCGGGAGGAGTCAGGACTACGAGCAGTACTTC
CASRVTSGRSQDYEQYF
>TRBV5-4|TRBD2|.|TRBJ2-1
TGTGCCAGCCACAGAGAACTAGCGGGAGGATCAAATGAGCAGTTCTTC
CASHRELAGGSNEQFF
>TRBV20-1|.|.|TRBJ2-1
TGCAGTGCTGTAGCGGTGGGGGAGCAGTTCTTC
CSAVAVGEQFF
>TRBV6-5|TRBD1|.|TRBJ1-6
TGTGCCAGCAGTTACTCGAGGGGACAGGGGAATTCACCCCTCCACTTT
CASSYSRGQGNSPLHF
>TRBV5-1|.|.|TRBJ2-1
TGCGCCAGCAGCTCACAGGGATATGAGCAGTTCTTC
CASSSQGYEQFF
>TRBV7-9|TRBD1|.|TRBJ2-5
TGTGCCAGCAGCTGGGACAGGGCACGAGGGGAGACCCAGTACTTC
CASSWDRARGETQYF
>TRBV4-1|.|.|TRBJ1-5
TGCGCCAGCAGCCAAGAATGGGGGGGCGGCAATCAGCCCCAGCATTTT
CASSQEWGGGNQPQHF
>TRBV18|.|.|TRBJ2-1
TGTGCCAGCTCACTGATTTCCCAAGCGGTCGGCTCCTACAATGAGCAGTTCTTC
CASSLISQAVGSYNEQFF
>TRBV30|TRBD2|once|TRBJ2-1
TGTCAGGGACTAAGGTCCTACAATGAGCAGTTCTTC
CQGLRSYNEQFF
>TRBV28|.|few|TRBJ2-7
TGTGCCAGCAGTTCCCCCTCCGTCGTCTACGAGCAGTACTTC
CASSSPSVVYEQYF
>TRBV5-4|TRBD1|.|TRBJ2-3
TGTGCCAGCAGCCGACCGGGACAGGGCCCCCTCATAACTAGCACAGATACGCAGTATTTT
CASSRPGQGPLITSTDTQYF
>TRBV10-3|TRBD1|.|TRBJ1-2
TGTGCCATCAGTGAGAATCCGGGACAGTACAACTATGGCTACACCTTC
CAISENPGQYNYGYTF
>TRBV6-1|.|.|TRBJ2-7
TGTGCCAGCAGTGCAATAAGGAGGGCCGTCGGCGAGCAGTACTTC
CASSAIRRAVGEQYF
>TRBV6-5|TRBD1|few|TRBJ2-1
TGTGCCACCTACCGGGACAGGGGAGGGGATGAGCAGTTCTTC
CATYRDRGGDEQFF
>TRBV18|TRBD1|.|TRBJ2-7
TGTGCCAGCTCCCGACAGGGTTCCGAGCAGTACTTC
CASSRQGSEQYF
>TRBV6-6|.|.|TRBJ1-2
TGTGCCAGCAGTTACCCCCTTGAGGGCTACACCTTC
CASSYPLEGYTF
>TRBV13|TRBD1|.|TRBJ2-7
TGTGCCAGCAGCCAATTGACAGGGGTAACCTACGAGCAGTACTTC
CASSQLTGVTYEQYF
>TRBV19|TRBD1|.|TRBJ2-7
TGTGCCAGTAGTATCGGGGACAGGGGTTACGAGCAGTACTTC
CASSIGDRGYEQYF
>TRBV5-1|TRBD2|.|TRBJ2-2
TGCGCCAGCAGCCCCCCACTAGCGGGAGCTCCCGGGGAGCTGTTTTTT
CASSPPLAGAPGELFF
>TRBV5-4|TRBD1|.|TRBJ2-7
TGTGCCAGCAGCTTTTCGTTTGACAGGGGATCACGGCAGTACTTC
CASSFSFDRGSRQYF
>TRBV11-2|.|.|TRBJ1-2
TGTGCCAGCAGCTTAGTGTTACAGGGAGGGGACTATGGCTACACCTTC
CASSLVLQGGDYGYTF
>TRBV11-2|TRBD1|.|TRBJ1-5
TGTGCCAGCAGCTTCGGGACAGATAGCAATCAGCCCCAGCATTTT
CASSFGTDSNQPQHF
>TRBV7-9|TRBD1|.|TRBJ2-1
TGTGCCAGCAGCTCGGGACAGTGGAATGAGCAGTTCTTC
CASSSGQWNEQFF
>TRBV4-1|.|few|TRBJ2-1
TGCGCCAGCAGCTCCCGACAGTCATACAATGAGCAGTTCTTC
CASSSRQSYNEQFF
>TRBV29-1|.|.|TRBJ2-7
TGCAGCGTCGAAGGACACCTCTCCAAGCAGCAGTACTTC
CSVEGHLSKQQYF
>TRBV18|.|.|TRBJ2-1
TGTGCCAGCTCACCCTATTCCGTTGAGCAGTTCTTC
CASSPYSVEQFF
>TRBV5-6|TRBD1|few|TRBJ2-7
TGTGCCAGCAGCTCCCGCTCCCCAGGGGGAGAGCAGTACTTC
CASSSRSPGGEQYF
>TRBV30|TRBD1|few|TRBJ1-2
TGTGCCTTAGGACAGGGGAACTATGGCTACACCTTC
CALGQGNYGYTF
>TRBV5-4|TRBD2|.|TRBJ2-7
TGTGCCAGCAGCCAATATCTTTTGGCGGGGGGAACCTACGAGCAGTACTTC
CASSQYLLAGGTYEQYF
>TRBV4-2|.|.|TRBJ2-3
TGTGCCAGCAGCCAGGGGCGAGTCACAGATACGCAGTATTTT
CASSQGRVTDTQYF
>TRBV28|.|.|TRBJ1-2
TGTGCCAGCAGTTCCCGGAACTATGGCTACACCTTC
CASSSRNYGYTF
>TRBV7-6|TRBD1|.|TRBJ1-1
TGTGCCAGCAGAGACAGGGGGCGGACTGAAGCTTTCTTT
CASRDRGRTEAFF
>TRBV4-1|.|few|TRBJ1-1
TGCGCCAGCAGCCAAGGGGGTCGGGGATTGAACACTGAAGCTTTCTTT
CASSQGGRGLNTEAFF
>TRBV5-6|.|.|TRBJ2-1
TGTGCCAGCAGCCGGGAGACAGGGAGGTCCTACAATGAGCAGTTCTTC
CASSRETGRSYNEQFF
>TRBV27|.|.|TRBJ2-7
TGTGCCAGCAGCCACGCAGGGGTTCGGGCCTACGAGCAGTACTTC
CASSHAGVRAYEQYF
>TRBV5-1|TRBD1|.|TRBJ1-3
TGCGCCAGCAGCTTGCAGACAGGGGCTGGAAACACCATATATTTT
CASSLQTGAGNTIYF
>TRBV29-1|TRBD1|.|TRBJ2-2
TGCAGCGTAGGGACCGGGACAGGGATCACCGGGGAGCTGTTTTTT
CSVGTGTGITGELFF
>TRBV10-2|.|.|TRBJ2-1
TGCGCCAGCAGTGAGTCCCCTTGGCGCGGAAGGTACAATGAGCAGTTCTTC
CASSESPWRGRYNEQFF
>TRBV6-1|TRBD1|.|TRBJ1-1
TGTGCCAGCGGAGGGGGACAGCCGAACACTGAAGCTTTCTTT
CASGGGQPNTEAFF
>TRBV7-9|TRBD2|.|TRBJ2-3
TGTGCCAGCAGCCCCCGGACTAGCGGGAAGGACACAGATACGCAGTATTTT
CASSPRTSGKDTDTQYF
>TRBV5-1|TRBD1|.|TRBJ1-5
TGCGCCAGCAGCTCAGGGGACAGGGGCAATCAGCCCCAGCATTTT
CASSSGDRGNQPQHF
>TRBV4-1|TRBD2|.|TRBJ2-1
TGCGCCAGCAGCCAAGACGGTGCAGCGGGATACAATGAGCAGTTCTTC
CASSQDGAAGYNEQFF
>TRBV27|TRBD1|.|TRBJ1-2
TGTGCCAGCAGTGGACAGGGTGATGGCTACACCTTC
CASSGQGDGYTF
>TRBV28|.|.|TRBJ2-6
TGTGCCAGCAGTTTGGGGGGACTGAAGGCCTCTGGGGCCAACGTCCTGACTTTC
CASSLGGLKASGANVLTF
>TRBV19|.|.|TRBJ1-2
TGTGCCAGTAGCCCCGGGGGGGCGACCTATGGCTACACCTTC
CASSPGGATYGYTF
>TRBV19|.|few|TRBJ1-5
TGTGCCAGTAGTATAGATGAGGATCAGCCCCAGCATTTT
CASSIDEDQPQHF
>TRBV5-1|.|.|TRBJ2-1
TGCGCCACCCGAACAGGGAACAATGAGCAGTTCTTC
CATRTGNNEQFF
>TRBV6-5|TRBD2|.|TRBJ2-1
TGTGCCAGCAGTGCGGGACTAGCGGGAGGGAGTGGGCAGTTCTTC
CASSAGLAGGSGQFF
>TRBV6-1|TRBD2|.|TRBJ2-3
TGTGCCAGCAGACCGGGACTAGCGCCAGATACGCAGTATTTT
CASRPGLAPDTQYF
>TRBV19|.|.|TRBJ2-1
TGTGCCAGTAGTACGACTTCCTTGGCCCGCAATGAGCAGTTCTTC
CASSTTSLARNEQFF